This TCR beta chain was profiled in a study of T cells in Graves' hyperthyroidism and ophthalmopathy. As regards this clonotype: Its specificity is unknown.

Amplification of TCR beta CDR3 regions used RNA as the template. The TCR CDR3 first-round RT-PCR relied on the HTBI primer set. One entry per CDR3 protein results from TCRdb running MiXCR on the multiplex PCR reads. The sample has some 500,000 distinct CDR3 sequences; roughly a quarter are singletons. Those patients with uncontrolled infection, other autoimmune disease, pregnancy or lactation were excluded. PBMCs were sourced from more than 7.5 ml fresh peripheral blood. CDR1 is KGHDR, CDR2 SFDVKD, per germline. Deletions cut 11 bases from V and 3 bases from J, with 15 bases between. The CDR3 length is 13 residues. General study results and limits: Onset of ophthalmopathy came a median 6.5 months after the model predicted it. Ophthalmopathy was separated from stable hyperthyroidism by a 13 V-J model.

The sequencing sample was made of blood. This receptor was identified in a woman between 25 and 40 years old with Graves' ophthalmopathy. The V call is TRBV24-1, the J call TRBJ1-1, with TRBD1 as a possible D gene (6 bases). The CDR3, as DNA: TGTGCCAGCAGCAGGACAGACCACACTGAAGCTTTCTTT. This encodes CASSRTDHTEAFF.